Below are 4 T cell receptor beta chains sequenced from a single sample in a study of T cell changes during pregnancy in multiple sclerosis (dated by TCRdb to between 2019 and 2020). Library preparation was by the immunoSEQ multiplex PCR assay. This is the immuneACCESS table as TCRdb keeps it, with only in-frame sequences that have V and J called. A part of the clones is gone; compared with another copy, unresolved V genes explain less than half, and the rest is unexplained. The table for this sample lists 20,000 to 25,000 clones; about 90% of them were counted only once. The ten largest clones represent more than 7% of the sample. The material was CD8+ T cells from peripheral blood mononuclear cells, obtained after pregnancy. These receptors came from a female donor with multiple sclerosis, enrolled in a pregnancy study.

The chain employs TRBV5-6 and TRBJ2-7; 7 bases agree with TRBD2. With V trimmed by 0 bases and J by 4 bases, 4 bases remained unmatched. The CDR3 is made up of 14 amino acids. Looked up from germline, CDR1 is SGHDT and CDR2 is YYEEEE. The CDR3 DNA is TGTGCCAGCAGCTTGGGGCTAGCGGATTACGAGCAGTACTTC. Translating gives CASSLGLADYEQYF.

The gene calls are TRBV21-1 and TRBJ2-1; the table names TRBD1, a call not compared with the DNA. TRBV21-1 counts as a pseudogene. The CDR3 extends over 16 amino acids. CDR3 nucleotides: TGTGCCAGCAGCAAGGGCGGACAGGCCAGATACAATGAGCAGTTCTTC. This gives the protein CASSKGGQARYNEQFF.

CDR3 coding DNA: TGTGCCAGTAGTATGCGGGGACTCACTGAAGCTTTCTTT. This sequence encodes CASSMRGLTEAFF. This chain joins TRBV19 and TRBJ1-1; D might be TRBD1 (5 bases). The CDR3 is 13 amino acids. V was pared by 3 bases and J by 4 bases, with 9 bases between. Germline CDR1 and CDR2: LNHDA and SQIVND (reference sequence). The entire variable domain, with the rest obtained from reference TRBV19 and TRBJ1-1, is as follows: DGGITQSPKYLFRKEGQNVTLSCEQNLNHDAMYWYRQDPGQGLRLIYYSQIVNDFQKGDIAEGYSVSREKKESFPLTVTSAQKNPTAFYLCASSMRGLTEAFFGQGTRLTVV.

The chain couples TRBV27 to TRBJ1-1, with D uncertain. Trimming took 6 bases from V and 4 from J, leaving 18 bases between them. From germline, CDR1 is MNHEY and CDR2 SMNVEV (reference sequence). CDR3 length: 15 residues. The CDR3 nucleotides read TGTGCCAGCAGCCCTTTAGCGGGGTTTCCCACTGAAGCTTTCTTT. It specifies CASSPLAGFPTEAFF.